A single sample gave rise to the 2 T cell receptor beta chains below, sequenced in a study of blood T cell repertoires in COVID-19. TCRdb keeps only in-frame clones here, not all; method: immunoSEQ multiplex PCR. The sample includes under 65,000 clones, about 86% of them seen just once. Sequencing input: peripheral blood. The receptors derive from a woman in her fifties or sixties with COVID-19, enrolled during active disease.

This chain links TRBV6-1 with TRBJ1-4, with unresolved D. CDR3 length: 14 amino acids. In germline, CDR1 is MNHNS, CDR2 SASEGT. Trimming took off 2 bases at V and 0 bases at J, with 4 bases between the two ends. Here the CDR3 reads CASSELATNEKLFF. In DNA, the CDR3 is TGTGCCAGCAGTGAATTAGCAACTAATGAAAAACTGTTTTTT.

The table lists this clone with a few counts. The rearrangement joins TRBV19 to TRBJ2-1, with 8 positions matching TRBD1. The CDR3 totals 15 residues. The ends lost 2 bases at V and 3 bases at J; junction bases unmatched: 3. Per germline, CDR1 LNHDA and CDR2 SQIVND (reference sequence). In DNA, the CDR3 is TGTGCCAGTAGTATAATACAGGGGGACTACAATGAGCAGTTCTTC. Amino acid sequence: CASSIIQGDYNEQFF.